These 27 T cell receptor beta chains were all obtained from the same sample, sequenced in a study of blood T cell repertoires in COVID-19. Sequenced by immunoSEQ multiplex PCR; TCRdb stores in-frame clones only, minus some. The sample records hundreds of thousands of clones, 88% being singletons. The sample taken for sequencing was peripheral blood. The receptor set was obtained from a woman in her twenties or thirties with acute or convalescent COVID-19.

The chain uses TRBV9 and TRBJ1-4; D not resolved. Trimming stripped 2 bases from V and 14 bases from J, with 19 bases between. Germline CDR1 and CDR2: SGDLS and YYNGEE. The CDR3 loop spans 14 amino acids. The CDR3 region has the DNA TGTGCCAGCAGCGTTTATGGAGGAGACCGGAGGCTGTTTTTT. It specifies CASSVYGGDRRLFF.

The rearrangement joins TRBV7-9 to TRBJ2-1; TRBD2 might be the D (6 bases). CDR3 length: 16 amino acids. Germline CDR1 is SEHNR and CDR2 is FQNEAQ (reference sequence). Trimming removed 4 bases at V and 4 bases at J, with 17 bases between. CDR3 bases: TGTGCCAGCAGCTCACTTGCTGGCGGGATGTACAATGAGCAGTTCTTC. This gives the protein CASSSLAGGMYNEQFF.

This chain connects TRBV6-5 to TRBJ2-2; 9 bases map to TRBD1. Germline CDR1 and CDR2: MNHEY and SVGAGI. The CDR3 extends over 15 amino acids. The junction had 5 bases not matched to a gene; V was cut back by 2 bases and J by 7 bases. The CDR3 loop reads CASSYPGQGIGELFF. CDR3 bases: TGTGCCAGCAGTTACCCGGGACAGGGTATCGGGGAGCTGTTTTTT.

This chain uses TRBV18 with TRBJ2-6; TRBD1 agrees at 7 bases. Germline lookup yields CDR1 KGHSH and CDR2 LQKENI. The CDR3 is 19 residues long. V gave up 0 bases and J gave up 0 bases; unmatched junction bases: 8. The CDR3 here is CASSPPLIQGPSGANVLTF. For the CDR3, the DNA is TGTGCCAGCTCACCACCACTGATACAGGGGCCCTCTGGGGCCAACGTCCTGACTTTC.

This clone was picked up one time. V usage is TRBV5-1 and J usage is TRBJ2-1, with D perhaps TRBD2 (6 bases). Germline lookup yields CDR1 SGHRS and CDR2 YFSETQ. V was trimmed by 1 base and J by 6 bases, leaving 14 bases between them. CDR3 length equals 15 residues. CDR3 coding DNA: TGCGCCAGCAGCTTGACGGTAGCGGACCTCAATGAGCAGTTCTTC. Its translation: CASSLTVADLNEQFF.

The genes are TRBV12-5 and TRBJ2-2; D possibly corresponds to TRBD2 (6 bases). The CDR3 loop spans 12 amino acids. Germline V CDR1 and CDR2: LGHNT, FRNRAP. V lost 7 bases to trimming and J lost 6 bases, with 9 bases between them. The CDR3 protein is CASAPGAGELFF. CDR3 nucleotides: TGTGCTAGTGCCCCGGGGGCCGGGGAGCTGTTTTTT.

The chain combines TRBV5-1 with TRBJ2-1, with TRBD2 matching over 7 bases. The CDR3 consists of 13 residues. The junction had 1 base not matched to a gene; V was cut back by 0 bases and J by 7 bases. Germline CDR1 is SGHRS and CDR2 is YFSETQ. The CDR3 DNA is TGCGCCAGCAGCTTGGAGCGGGAAAATGAGCAGTTCTTC. It is translated as CASSLERENEQFF.

The rearrangement joins TRBV5-4 to TRBJ1-4; 9 positions agree with TRBD1. In germline, CDR1 is SGHNT, CDR2 YYREEE (reference sequence). The CDR3 totals 15 residues. V dropped 2 bases and J dropped 3; count of bases not matched to a gene: 2. CDR3 in amino acids: CASSFDRGSNEKLFF. Written as DNA, the CDR3 is TGTGCCAGCAGCTTCGACAGGGGGTCTAATGAAAAACTGTTTTTT. Full variable domain (rest looked up from reference TRBV5-4 and TRBJ1-4): ETGVTQSPTHLIKTRGQQVTLRCSSQSGHNTVSWYQQALGQGPQFIFQYYREEENGRGNFPPRFSGLQFPNYSSELNVNALELDDSALYLCASSFDRGSNEKLFFGSGTQLSVL.

Points on this clone: A read error may produce the germline difference seen at one junction end. The rearrangement links TRBV6-2 or TRBV6-3 to TRBJ2-7; 14 positions match TRBD2. The CDR3 covers 14 residues. CDR1 and CDR2 from the germline V gene are MNHEY and SVGEGT. As DNA, the CDR3 is TGTGCCAGCAGTCGACTAGCGGGAGGGCCAGCCCCCGGTTTC. Translation: CASSRLAGGPAPGF.

The V call is TRBV5-1, the J call TRBJ2-5; 15 bases fit TRBD2. J gave up 5 bases and V 4 bases, and 9 bases lay outside the gene matches. The CDR3 spans 17 residues. Germline lookup yields CDR1 SGHRS and CDR2 YFSETQ. CDR3 residues: CASSQGLAGGPEETQYF. CDR3 DNA sequence: TGCGCCAGCAGCCAAGGACTAGCGGGAGGGCCCGAGGAGACCCAGTACTTC.

This chain links TRBV19 with TRBJ1-2; TRBD1 might be the D (5 bases). The V end lost 0 bases, the J end lost 8 bases, and 13 bases lay between the germline ends. The germline V gene has CDR1 LNHDA and CDR2 SQIVND (reference sequence). The CDR3 has 14 residues. The chain's CDR3 is CASSIDPGRNGYTF. The CDR3 DNA reads TGTGCCAGTAGTATAGACCCAGGGCGGAACGGCTACACCTTC.

This sequence joins TRBV9 and TRBJ1-5; 8 positions match TRBD1. CDR3 size: 14 residues. V dropped 4 bases and J dropped 2; count of bases not matched to a gene: 2. Germline V lookup: CDR1 SGDLS, CDR2 YYNGEE. The CDR3 loop reads CASSKTGGNQPQHF. CDR3 bases: TGTGCCAGCAGCAAGACAGGGGGCAATCAGCCCCAGCATTTT.

For this clone: The same CDR3 also results from other DNA sequences found in this sample. The chain is built from TRBV11-1 and TRBJ2-7; 12 nucleotides agree with TRBD2. The germline V gene has CDR1 SGHAT and CDR2 FQDESV (reference sequence). J was trimmed by 7 bases and V by 6 bases; bases with no gene match: 10. This CDR3 contains 15 residues. Here the CDR3 reads CASSPRLAGVGEQYF. Written as DNA, the CDR3 is TGTGCCAGCAGTCCCCGACTAGCGGGAGTGGGAGAGCAGTACTTC. The complete variable domain, with remaining parts taken from reference TRBV11-1 and TRBJ2-7, reads EAEVAQSPRYKITEKSQAVAFWCDPISGHATLYWYRQILGQGPELLVQFQDESVVDDSQLPKDRFSAERLKGVDSTLKIQPAELGDSAMYLCASSPRLAGVGEQYFGPGTRLTVT.

The rearrangement links TRBV9 to TRBJ2-7; D is perhaps TRBD1 (6 bases). With 1 base removed from V and 6 bases from J, the gap between germline ends came to 14 bases. The V gene's germline CDR1 is SGDLS and CDR2 YYNGEE. This CDR3 has 14 residues. The chain's CDR3 is CASSVSVRGPEQYF. CDR3 DNA: TGTGCCAGCAGCGTATCTGTCAGGGGACCCGAGCAGTACTTC.

The chain joins TRBV21-1 to TRBJ2-3; the tabulated D call, TRBD2, remains unverified against the DNA. TRBV21-1 is a documented pseudogene. This CDR3 is 16 amino acids long. The CDR3 bases are TGTGCCAGCAGCAAAGGGGCAGCCAGTGGAGGGGATACGCAGTATTTT. This gives the protein CASSKGAASGGDTQYF.

The V call is TRBV27, the J call TRBJ1-1; 8 bases line up with TRBD1. The CDR3 loop spans 15 amino acids. Germline V gene lookup returns CDR1 MNHEY and CDR2 SMNVEV (reference sequence). V lost 3 bases to trimming and J lost 2 bases; unmatched junction nucleotides: 5. The CDR3 coding sequence is TGTGCCAGCAGTTTGTATCAGGGGGCCAACACTGAAGCTTTCTTT. Its translation: CASSLYQGANTEAFF.

This clone is a singleton in its sample. V gene TRBV5-4 combines with J gene TRBJ1-2, with D perhaps TRBD1 (6 bases). The V and J ends lost 0 bases and 3 bases respectively, with 12 bases between them. Germline V lookup: CDR1 SGHNT, CDR2 YYREEE (reference sequence). This CDR3 is built from 15 residues. CDR3 amino acids: CASSLGQATHYGYTF. DNA of the CDR3: TGTGCCAGCAGCTTGGGACAGGCGACCCACTATGGCTACACCTTC.

The chain has TRBV3-1 (or the pseudogene TRBV3-2) and TRBJ2-5; TRBD1 aligns across 9 bases. This CDR3 has 14 amino acids. The germline V gene has CDR1 LGHDT and CDR2 YNNKEL (reference sequence). After removal of 3 bases from V and 3 bases from J, the junction contained 2 bases not matched to a gene. CDR3 DNA: TGTGCCAGCAGCCAGGGGACAGGGAAAGAGACCCAGTACTTC. It translates to CASSQGTGKETQYF.

This sequence joins TRBV5-8 and TRBJ2-6; D remains unclear. From germline, CDR1 is SGHTS and CDR2 YDEGEE. The CDR3 is 18 residues long. The V and J ends lost 1 base and 0 bases respectively, with 14 bases between them. The CDR3 loop is CASSLLVSRLSGANVLTF. DNA for the CDR3: TGTGCCAGCAGCTTGCTCGTGAGTAGACTCTCTGGGGCCAACGTCCTGACTTTC.

The chain employs TRBV24-1 and TRBJ2-5; 7 nucleotides line up with TRBD1. Germline assignment: CDR1 KGHDR and CDR2 SFDVKD. This CDR3 spans 15 amino acids. V lost 3 bases to trimming and J lost 1 base; unmatched junction nucleotides: 4. The DNA of the CDR3 is TGTGCCACCAGTGATCCGACAGGGCCCCAAGAGACCCAGTACTTC. It codes for CATSDPTGPQETQYF.

The V and J genes are TRBV10-3 and TRBJ2-7; 8 bases match TRBD2. The germline V gene has CDR1 ENHRY and CDR2 SYGVKD. This CDR3 is 15 amino acids long. V shed 5 bases, J shed 0 bases, and the junction held 6 bases outside the gene matches. CDR3 sequence: CAISLTSGSSYEQYF. Here the CDR3 DNA reads TGTGCCATCAGTCTCACTAGCGGCAGCTCCTACGAGCAGTACTTC.

This clone was counted a single time. The CDR3 bases are TGTGCCAGCAGCGCCTACGGGGCAGGGGGATCAGCCGGGGAGCTGTTTTTT. It codes for CASSAYGAGGSAGELFF. This sequence joins TRBV13 and TRBJ2-2; 7 bases map to TRBD1. CDR3 length: 17 residues. Germline loops: CDR1 PRHDT, CDR2 FYEKMQ (reference sequence). V lost 5 bases, J lost 6 bases, and 15 bases stayed unmatched.

The V call is TRBV7-9, the J call TRBJ2-1, with a possible D match to TRBD2 (6 bases). Between the trimmed V and J ends, which lost 5 bases and 14 bases, there was a span of 16 bases. The germline CDR1 and CDR2 sequences are SEHNR and FQNEAQ (reference sequence). This CDR3 is built from 12 residues. The CDR3 loop reads CASSDRRGGEFF. CDR3 nucleotide sequence: TGTGCCAGCAGCGATCGGAGGGGTGGGGAGTTCTTC.

Concerning this clone: This sample also contains other DNA sequences that code for the same CDR3. The chain is built from TRBV6-5 and TRBJ2-5, with D possibly TRBD2 on 5 matching bases. Trimming removed 2 bases from V and 2 bases from J, with 12 bases in between. Germline V gives CDR1 MNHEY, CDR2 SVGAGI. CDR3 length equals 15 residues. Written as DNA, the CDR3 is TGTGCCAGCAGTTACGGTGGCGCGGGTCAAGAGACCCAGTACTTC. It specifies CASSYGGAGQETQYF.

The V and J genes are TRBV5-4 and TRBJ2-1; D possibly corresponds to TRBD2 (6 bases). With 2 bases removed from V and 13 bases from J, the gap between germline ends came to 13 bases. CDR1 SGHNT and CDR2 YYREEE come from the germline V gene (reference sequence). CDR3 length: 12 amino acids. CDR3 amino acids: CASSLDPGLQFF. The CDR3 DNA sequence: TGTGCCAGCAGCTTAGATCCGGGACTTCAGTTCTTC.

V and J are TRBV3-1 (or the pseudogene TRBV3-2) and TRBJ2-1; 13 nucleotides match TRBD2. CDR1 is LGHDT and CDR2 is YNNKEL in the germline V gene (reference sequence). The CDR3 totals 15 residues. The V gene end was trimmed by 4 bases and the J gene end by 5 bases; junction bases not matched to a gene: 2. This chain's CDR3 is CASSPGTSGNNEQFF. CDR3 DNA: TGTGCCAGCAGCCCTGGGACTAGCGGGAACAATGAGCAGTTCTTC.

The rearrangement joins TRBV6-2 or TRBV6-3 to TRBJ1-1; TRBD1 might be the D (6 bases). Trimming shortened V by 5 bases and J by 7 bases, and 11 bases separated the two germline ends. This CDR3 is 12 amino acids long. Germline V lookup: CDR1 MNHEY, CDR2 SVGEGT. The CDR3 sequence: CASSETGGEAFF. The CDR3, as DNA: TGTGCCAGCAGTGAGACAGGCGGTGAAGCTTTCTTT.